The rows below give T cell receptor beta chains drawn from one sample of a study of blood T cell repertoires in COVID-19. The assay was immunoSEQ multiplex PCR, and TCRdb's table has in-frame clones only and misses some. The table includes 350,000 to 550,000 clones, approximately 90% detected once. The sequenced sample consisted of peripheral blood. These TCRs come from a young woman with acute or convalescent COVID-19. Both conserved end residues are part of each CDR3. Each record gives: D gene, clone size, J gene, CDR3 length, V gene, CDR3 DNA, CDR3 protein. A D gene is named only where the DNA matches it firmly. Clone size, where shown, is once, few, many, or a class for clones that have expanded.

- | - | TRBJ1-2 | 13 | TRBV12-3/TRBV12-4 | TGTGCCAGCAGTCTCCGACGGGTTTATGGCTACACCTTC | CASSLRRVYGYTF
TRBD1 | - | TRBJ1-4 | 17 | TRBV24-1 | TGTGCCACCGAAGACAGGGGTTGGTCCTCAACTAATGAAAAACTGTTTTTT | CATEDRGWSSTNEKLFF
- | - | TRBJ2-3 | 15 | TRBV2 | TGTGCCAGCAGTGATCCCGGTCCCGTTACAGATACGCAGTATTTT | CASSDPGPVTDTQYF
TRBD2 | - | TRBJ2-1 | 16 | TRBV5-1 | TGCGCCAGCACCCCTCTAGCGGGGGGGTCCTACAATGAGCAGTTCTTC | CASTPLAGGSYNEQFF
- | once | TRBJ1-6 | 13 | TRBV19 | TGTGCCAGTAGTATAGAGGACACTTCACCCCTCCACTTT | CASSIEDTSPLHF
- | - | TRBJ2-1 | 12 | TRBV5-6 | TGTGCCAGCAGCTTGGGACTCAATGAGCAGTTCTTC | CASSLGLNEQFF
- | - | TRBJ1-6 | 14 | TRBV7-2 | TGTGCCAGCAGCTTCCGACAGGTTAATTCACCCCTCCACTTT | CASSFRQVNSPLHF
TRBD1 | - | TRBJ2-2 | 16 | TRBV24-1 | TGTGCCACCAGTGATGATTGGACAGGGTTCACCGGGGAGCTGTTTTTT | CATSDDWTGFTGELFF
- | - | TRBJ2-3 | 14 | TRBV11-2 | TGTGCCAGCAGCTTAGAACCCGAAGCCGATACGCAGTATTTT | CASSLEPEADTQYF
- | - | TRBJ2-1 | 16 | TRBV5-6 | TGTGCCAGCAGCTCTCGGGACTCCCCCCCCGTTTATGAGCAGTTCTTC | CASSSRDSPPVYEQFF
TRBD1 | - | TRBJ2-2 | 19 | TRBV15 | TGTGCCACCACCGCGACCCGACAGGGTATAACGATGGGCACCGGGGAGCTGTTTTTT | CATTATRQGITMGTGELFF
- | - | TRBJ2-1 | 15 | TRBV11-2 | TGTGCCAGCAGCTTGGGTAGCATCTCCTACAATGAGCAGTTCTTC | CASSLGSISYNEQFF
- | - | TRBJ1-2 | 18 | TRBV28 | TGTGCCAGCAGTTCACTTCGTAAAAAGGGGGAAGGAAACTATGGCTACACCTTC | CASSSLRKKGEGNYGYTF
- | - | TRBJ1-2 | 15 | TRBV30 | TGTGCCTGGAGTGTACTTGGGAGTGCTAACTATGGCTACACCTTC | CAWSVLGSANYGYTF
- | - | TRBJ2-5 | 17 | TRBV3-1/TRBV3-2 | TGTGCCAGCACCCCCCCTAAATCTGGTTTGTACCAAGAGACCCAGTACTTC | CASTPPKSGLYQETQYF
TRBD1 | - | TRBJ2-7 | 16 | TRBV5-8 | TGTGCCAGCAGCTTGGGACAGGGGGTAATACCCTACGAGCAGTACTTC | CASSLGQGVIPYEQYF
TRBD1 | - | TRBJ2-3 | 15 | TRBV2 | TGTGCCAGCGGAGGACAGGGGGCTGGCACAGATACGCAGTATTTT | CASGGQGAGTDTQYF
TRBD2 | - | TRBJ2-3 | 19 | TRBV7-6 | TGTGCCAGCAGCTTATCGACTAGCGGGGGAGTAATTGTCACAGATACGCAGTATTTT | CASSLSTSGGVIVTDTQYF
- | - | TRBJ2-1 | 13 | TRBV4-1 | TGCGCCAGCAGCCAAGTGGGGGACTATGAGCAGTTCTTC | CASSQVGDYEQFF
TRBD1 | once | TRBJ1-6 | 14 | TRBV5-1 | TGCGCCAGCAGTTGGTTGGACAGGTCCTCACCCCTCCACTTT | CASSWLDRSSPLHF
TRBD1 | - | TRBJ1-4 | 14 | TRBV19 | TGTGCCAGTACCTCGACAGGGGGCTTCGAAAAACTGTTTTTT | CASTSTGGFEKLFF
TRBD1 | - | TRBJ2-5 | 15 | TRBV5-1 | TGCGCCAGCAGTCCCCAGCGTGGGACAGGGGAGACCCAGTACTTC | CASSPQRGTGETQYF
- | - | TRBJ1-4 | 14 | TRBV15 | TGTGCCACCAGCTCAAGGCCAGGAAATGAAAAACTGTTTTTT | CATSSRPGNEKLFF
TRBD2 | once | TRBJ2-3 | 16 | TRBV28 | TGTGCCAGCATCTCCCCAGCGGGGACGAGCACAGATACGCAGTATTTT | CASISPAGTSTDTQYF
TRBD1 | - | TRBJ1-2 | 12 | TRBV29-1 | TGCAGCGTTGAGAGCAGGGGGCCTGGCTACACCTTC | CSVESRGPGYTF
TRBD1 | - | TRBJ2-7 | 14 | TRBV29-1 | TGCAGCGCTCGGGACAGGGGGCGCTTCAACGAGCAGTACTTC | CSARDRGRFNEQYF
- | few | TRBJ2-5 | 15 | TRBV7-9 | TGTGCCAGCACCCGAAGCCAAGGGGGCCAAGAGACCCAGTACTTC | CASTRSQGGQETQYF
TRBD2 | - | TRBJ2-1 | 15 | TRBV6-6 | TGTGCCAGCAGTACATGGCGGGGGGGTATGGATGAGCAGTTCTTC | CASSTWRGGMDEQFF
TRBD1 | - | TRBJ2-7 | 14 | TRBV6-1 | TGTGCCAGCAGTGAAGAACAGGGGGCTGACGAGCAGTACTTC | CASSEEQGADEQYF
- | - | TRBJ2-2 | 15 | TRBV5-5 | TGTGCCAGCAGCTTGGCCGGACAGCATTACGGGGAGCTGTTTTTT | CASSLAGQHYGELFF
- | - | TRBJ2-1 | 17 | TRBV7-6 | TGTGCCAGCAGCTTATGGTCCTCGCGAGAGGGTTGGAATGAGCAGTTCTTC | CASSLWSSREGWNEQFF
- | - | TRBJ2-5 | 20 | TRBV12-5 | TGTGCTAGTGGTTTGGTACTCCCCGGTACTCAGGGGCCATCTCAAGAGACCCAGTACTTC | CASGLVLPGTQGPSQETQYF
- | - | TRBJ2-1 | 13 | TRBV9 | TGTGCCAGCAGCGTAAGGGGGTGGAATGAGCAGTTCTTC | CASSVRGWNEQFF
- | - | TRBJ1-1 | 12 | TRBV28 | TGTGCCATCCAGAACAGATACACTGAAGCTTTCTTT | CAIQNRYTEAFF
- | - | TRBJ1-6 | 14 | TRBV7-9 | TGTGCCAGCAGCTTCCACAGGGATAATTCACCCCTCCACTTT | CASSFHRDNSPLHF
TRBD1 | - | TRBJ2-3 | 14 | TRBV6-1 | TGTGCCAGCATGAGGGGGCGCGTGATGGATACGCAGTATTTT | CASMRGRVMDTQYF
- | - | TRBJ1-1 | 12 | TRBV11-2 | TGTGCCAGCACCCTAAGATCCACTGAAGCTTTCTTT | CASTLRSTEAFF
- | - | TRBJ1-6 | 13 | TRBV12-3/TRBV12-4 | TGTGCCAGCAGTTTAGGGCCCTATTCACCCCTCCACTTT | CASSLGPYSPLHF
- | - | TRBJ1-2 | 15 | TRBV6-6 | TGTGCCACTGCGGAAGAGGCCGACAGACTAGATGGCTACACCTTC | CATAEEADRLDGYTF
- | - | TRBJ2-3 | 13 | TRBV5-1 | TGCGCCAGCAGCTTACTAGTGGCAGATACGCAGTATTTT | CASSLLVADTQYF
- | - | TRBJ1-2 | 15 | TRBV5-6 | TGTGCCAGCCGACTTCCTGGACAGAGCCTCGCAGGCTACACCTTC | CASRLPGQSLAGYTF
- | - | TRBJ2-3 | 16 | TRBV27 | TGTGCCAGCAGTTTATCGATTGCAGGGAGCACAGATACGCAGTATTTT | CASSLSIAGSTDTQYF
TRBD1 | once | TRBJ2-7 | 15 | TRBV27 | TGTGCCAGCAGTTTATCTGGGACAGGGATCTACGAGCAGTACTTC | CASSLSGTGIYEQYF
TRBD1 | - | TRBJ2-7 | 14 | TRBV6-1 | TGTGCCAGCAGTGAATCAGGGGGCTTCTACGAGCAGTACTTC | CASSESGGFYEQYF
- | - | TRBJ1-2 | 14 | TRBV30 | TGTGCCTGGAGATTAGGAGGCAGCTCCTATGGCTACACCTTC | CAWRLGGSSYGYTF
- | - | TRBJ1-5 | 13 | TRBV25-1 | TGTGCCAGCAGTGGACAACCCAATCAGCCCCAGCATTTT | CASSGQPNQPQHF
TRBD1 | - | TRBJ1-4 | 14 | TRBV2 | TGTGCCAGCACCAAGGACAGGGCGCGAGAAAAACTGTTTTTT | CASTKDRAREKLFF
- | - | TRBJ1-2 | 15 | TRBV3-1/TRBV3-2 | TGTGCCAGCAGCCCATTCGCGGCGGGGAAGTATGGCTACACCTTC | CASSPFAAGKYGYTF
- | - | TRBJ2-7 | 13 | TRBV12-3/TRBV12-4 | TGTGCCAGCAGTTCCCCAGGGGACTACGAGCAGTACTTC | CASSSPGDYEQYF